These 21 T cell receptor beta chains originate from one sample sequenced in a study of CD8 T cells in ankylosing spondylitis. Each CDR3 protein is one row after TCRdb ran MiXCR on the 5' RACE reads. The sample holds 200,000 or so distinct CDR3 sequences, approximately 13% seen once. The material sequenced was blood, either unsorted or a sorted T cell fraction (not recorded which). The receptors here all came from a female donor with ankylosing spondylitis or in good health (not recorded which).

This clonotype showed up many times. This chain links TRBV11-2 with TRBJ1-1; D possibly corresponds to TRBD1 (6 bases). The ends were cut back, 1 base at V and 4 bases at J, with 13 bases in the middle. The germline V gene has CDR1 SGHAT and CDR2 FQNNGV. The CDR3 contains 15 residues. CDR3 region: CASSLVRGRSTEAFF. DNA for the CDR3: TGTGCCAGCAGCTTAGTTCGGGGGCGCAGCACTGAAGCTTTCTTT.

This clonotype was seen repeatedly, ten times or more. The rearrangement links TRBV29-1 to TRBJ2-5; a possible D gene is TRBD1 (8 bases). There are 12 residues in the CDR3. Trimming removed 5 bases from V and 4 bases from J, with 11 bases in between. CDR1 and CDR2 (germline): SQVTM, ANQGSEA. In DNA, the CDR3 is TGCAGCGTTTACAGGGGGGGAGAGACCCAGTACTTC. Translation gives CSVYRGGETQYF.

This clonotype came up a few times. The gene calls are TRBV28 and TRBJ2-7; the D is unclear. This CDR3 is 13 amino acids long. Germline loops: CDR1 MDHEN, CDR2 SYDVKM. V lost 4 bases and J lost 2, with 9 bases in between. The CDR3 DNA follows: TGTGCCAGCAGTTCCCGCTCTACCTACGAGCAGTACTTC. Translated, it gives CASSSRSTYEQYF.

The table lists this clonotype with many counts. CDR3 protein: CASSLYGTADQPQHF. For the CDR3, the DNA is TGCGCCAGCAGCCTCTATGGGACAGCAGATCAGCCCCAGCATTTT. This chain connects TRBV5-1 to TRBJ1-5; 7 nucleotides agree with TRBD1. The germline gives CDR1 SGHRS, CDR2 YFSETQ. Trimming at V came to 4 bases and at J to 5 bases, leaving 9 bases not matched to a gene. CDR3 length equals 15 residues.

The J gene is TRBJ2-1, the V gene TRBV3-1; D is possibly TRBD2 (6 bases). Trimming pared 4 bases from V and 2 bases from J, leaving 15 bases between. Germline-derived CDR1 and CDR2 are LGHDT and YNNKEL (reference sequence). CDR3 length: 16 residues. The CDR3 is CASSRDPTSAYNEQFF. The CDR3 coding sequence is TGTGCCAGCAGCCGGGACCCGACTAGTGCCTACAATGAGCAGTTCTTC.

This clonotype showed up just a few times. The V and J genes are TRBV20-1 and TRBJ2-3; D remains unclear. This CDR3 is built from 14 residues. The V gene lost 6 bases and the J gene lost 2 bases, with 15 bases spanning the gap. Per the germline V gene, CDR1 is DFQATT and CDR2 is SNEGSKA (reference sequence). Written as DNA, the CDR3 is TGCAGTGCCGTGACGTCTCCCTTCACAGATACGCAGTATTTT. Translating it yields CSAVTSPFTDTQYF.

At least ten counts were recorded for this clonotype. This chain uses TRBV20-1 with TRBJ2-4, with 7 bases fitting TRBD2. Germline trimming cut 3 bases from V and 9 bases from J; bases unmatched to any gene: 14. Germline V CDR1 and CDR2: DFQATT, SNEGSKA (reference sequence). The CDR3 covers 15 residues. The CDR3: CSARGGTPGGSIQYF. The CDR3 nucleotides are TGCAGTGCTAGGGGAGGGACGCCAGGAGGGAGCATTCAGTACTTC.

This clonotype was seen many times. The V call is TRBV7-6, the J call TRBJ2-1; tentatively, D is TRBD1 (5 bases). Per germline, CDR1 SGHVS and CDR2 FNYEAQ. The CDR3 extends over 14 amino acids. The V gene lost 5 bases and the J gene lost 4 bases, with 12 bases spanning the gap. The CDR3 is CASSRQSGYNEQFF. CDR3 nucleotide sequence: TGTGCCAGCAGCAGACAATCAGGGTACAATGAGCAGTTCTTC.

This clonotype was seen ten or more times. The chain combines TRBV5-1 with TRBJ2-6; D is uncertain. V was cut by 2 bases and J by 0 bases, with 9 bases left in between. This CDR3 is built from 16 residues. Germline CDR1 SGHRS, CDR2 YFSETQ. CDR3 nucleotide sequence: TGCGCCAGCAGCTTCACAGCTAACTCTGGGGCCAACGTCCTGACTTTC. It encodes CASSFTANSGANVLTF.

In this sample, this clonotype turned up many times. This chain uses TRBV7-8 with TRBJ2-1; D gene unclear. CDR3 length: 14 residues. Trimming pared 5 bases from V and 7 bases from J, leaving 15 bases between. CDR1 and CDR2 (germline): SGHVS, FQNEAQ. CDR3 sequence (DNA): TGTGCCAGCAGCCCGGCCCCGCGCTTGAATGAGCAGTTCTTC. Residues: CASSPAPRLNEQFF.

The chain carries TRBV6-1 and TRBJ1-1, with TRBD1 matching over 8 bases. Trimming took 7 bases from V and 0 from J; bases not matched to a gene: 10. The germline V gene has CDR1 MNHNS and CDR2 SASEGT. This CDR3 region has 16 residues. CDR3 in amino acids: CASTRDRRYLNTEAFF. The CDR3 nucleotides read TGTGCCAGCACCAGGGACAGGCGCTACCTGAACACTGAAGCTTTCTTT.

This clonotype was observed many times. The chain is built from TRBV6-4 and TRBJ2-1; D gene uncertain. The CDR3 contains 13 residues. The germline gives CDR1 MRHNA, CDR2 SNTAGT. With 6 bases removed from V and 4 bases from J, the gap between germline ends came to 10 bases. The CDR3 here is CASSVSGYNEQFF. The CDR3 DNA follows: TGTGCCAGCAGCGTGAGTGGATACAATGAGCAGTTCTTC.

This clonotype has a handful of counts. This rearrangement joins TRBV10-2 to TRBJ2-1; 9 nucleotides agree with TRBD2. V dropped 6 bases and J dropped 7; count of bases not matched to a gene: 7. The germline V gene encodes CDR1 WSHSY and CDR2 SAAADI. The length of the CDR3 is 14 residues. CDR3 in DNA: TGCGCCAGCAGGACTAGCGGTCCTTTAAATGAGCAGTTCTTC. Its protein product is CASRTSGPLNEQFF.

In this sample, this clonotype turned up many times. The genes are TRBV5-5 and TRBJ2-2; a possible D gene is TRBD1 (5 bases). The CDR3 sequence is 14 residues long. The V gene's germline CDR1 is SGHKS and CDR2 YYEKEE (reference sequence). Trimming took off 5 bases at V and 1 base at J, with 9 bases between the two ends. The CDR3 here is CASRFTGNTGELFF. The CDR3 DNA reads as TGTGCCAGCAGGTTCACAGGGAACACCGGGGAGCTGTTTTTT.

A remark on this clonotype: A read error is possible here, since a much larger clone lies one base away. This rearrangement joins TRBV9 to TRBJ2-1; 7 positions agree with TRBD1. CDR3 length: 15 residues. CDR1 is SGDLS and CDR2 is YYNGEE in the germline V gene. The ends lost 0 bases at V and 5 bases at J; junction bases unmatched: 5. The CDR3 region has the DNA TGTGCCAGCAGCGTAGCGACAGGGTTAAACAATGAGCAGTTCTTC. Protein product: CASSVATGLNNEQFF.

This clonotype was seen repeatedly, ten times or more. The genes are TRBV7-2 and TRBJ2-3; 8 nucleotides align to TRBD2. The CDR3 sequence is 14 residues long. Germline V gene data show CDR1 as SGHTA and CDR2 as FQGNSA. V lost 10 bases and J lost 0; bases outside the gene matches: 6. The CDR3 here is CATQLAASTDTQYF. The DNA of the CDR3 is TGTGCCACCCAACTAGCGGCTAGCACAGATACGCAGTATTTT.

In its sample, this clonotype was seen a few times. The J gene is TRBJ1-1, the V gene TRBV6-2 or TRBV6-3; a possible D gene is TRBD1 (5 bases). The length of the CDR3 is 15 residues. V was shortened by 7 bases and J by 0 bases, with 15 bases between the two germline ends. CDR1 MNHEY and CDR2 SVGEGT come from the germline V gene. The CDR3: CASKYSGTLNTEAFF. DNA for the CDR3: TGTGCCAGCAAATACTCCGGGACCTTGAACACTGAAGCTTTCTTT.

The chain employs TRBV6-1 and TRBJ2-7; D unclear. The CDR3 is 14 amino acids. V was pared by 5 bases and J by 1 base, with 12 bases between. Germline CDR1 and CDR2: MNHNS and SASEGT. CDR3 region: CASSPRLGSYEQYF. The DNA of the CDR3 is TGTGCCAGCAGTCCCCGCCTTGGTTCCTACGAGCAGTACTTC.

About this clonotype itself: A much larger clone differs by one base, so this may be a read error. The V and J genes are TRBV6-2 or TRBV6-3 and TRBJ2-1; a weak D match, TRBD2 (7 bases). Per germline, CDR1 MNHEY and CDR2 SVGEGT. V lost 8 bases and J 0 bases, leaving 17 bases between the germline ends. The CDR3 runs 16 residues. The CDR3 DNA follows: TGTGCCAGCCTCAGAGGGGGGGCGAGCTCCTACAATGAGCAGTTCTTC. This sequence encodes CASLRGGASSYNEQFF.

This clonotype has more than one count but fewer than ten. The J gene is TRBJ2-1, the V gene TRBV10-3; D is ambiguous. The CDR3 spans 17 residues. Trimming took off 5 bases at V and 0 bases at J, with 17 bases between the two ends. Germline V lookup: CDR1 ENHRY, CDR2 SYGVKD. The CDR3 spells CAISMSYPPLSYNEQFF. CDR3 coding DNA: TGTGCCATCAGTATGAGTTACCCTCCCCTCTCCTACAATGAGCAGTTCTTC.

The chain couples TRBV7-2 to TRBJ2-6; possible D gene TRBD2, 5 bases. V lost 4 bases to trimming and J lost 0 bases, with 13 bases between them. CDR1 is SGHTA, CDR2 FQGNSA, per germline. The CDR3 length is 17 residues. This CDR3 is CASSYGRVFSGANVLTF. Here the CDR3 DNA reads TGTGCCAGCAGCTATGGGCGGGTCTTCTCTGGGGCCAACGTCCTGACTTTC.